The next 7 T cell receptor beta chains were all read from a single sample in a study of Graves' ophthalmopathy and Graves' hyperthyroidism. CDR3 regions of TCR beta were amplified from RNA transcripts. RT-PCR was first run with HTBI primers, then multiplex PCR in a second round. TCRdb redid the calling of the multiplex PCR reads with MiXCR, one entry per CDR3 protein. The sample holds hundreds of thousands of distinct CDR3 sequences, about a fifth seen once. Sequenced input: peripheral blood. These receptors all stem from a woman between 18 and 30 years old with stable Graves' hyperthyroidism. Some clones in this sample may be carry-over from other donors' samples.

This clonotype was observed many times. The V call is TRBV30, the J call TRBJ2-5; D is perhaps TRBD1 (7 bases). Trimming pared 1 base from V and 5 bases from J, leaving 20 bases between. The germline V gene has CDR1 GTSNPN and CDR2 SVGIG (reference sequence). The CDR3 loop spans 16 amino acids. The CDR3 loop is CAWSAPVRGARETQYF. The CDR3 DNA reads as TGTGCCTGGAGTGCACCGGTCAGGGGGGCGCGGGAGACCCAGTACTTC.

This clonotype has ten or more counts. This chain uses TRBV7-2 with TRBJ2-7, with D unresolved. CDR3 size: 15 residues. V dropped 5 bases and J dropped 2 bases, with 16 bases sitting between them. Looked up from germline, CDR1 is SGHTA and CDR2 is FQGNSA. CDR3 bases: TGTGCCAGCAGCCTGAATCCTACGGTCGCCTACGAGCAGTACTTC. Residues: CASSLNPTVAYEQYF.

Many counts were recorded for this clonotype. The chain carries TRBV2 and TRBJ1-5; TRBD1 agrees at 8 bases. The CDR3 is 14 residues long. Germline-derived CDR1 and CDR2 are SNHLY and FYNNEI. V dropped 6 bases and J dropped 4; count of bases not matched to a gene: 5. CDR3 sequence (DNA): TGTGCCAGCAGCGGGACAGGAAGAAATCAGCCCCAGCATTTT. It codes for CASSGTGRNQPQHF.

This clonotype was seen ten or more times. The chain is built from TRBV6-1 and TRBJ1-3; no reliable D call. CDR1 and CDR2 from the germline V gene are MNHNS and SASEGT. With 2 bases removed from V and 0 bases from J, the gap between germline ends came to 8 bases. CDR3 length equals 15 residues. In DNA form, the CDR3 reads TGTGCCAGCAGTGAAACCAGGACCTCTGGAAACACCATATATTTT. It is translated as CASSETRTSGNTIYF.

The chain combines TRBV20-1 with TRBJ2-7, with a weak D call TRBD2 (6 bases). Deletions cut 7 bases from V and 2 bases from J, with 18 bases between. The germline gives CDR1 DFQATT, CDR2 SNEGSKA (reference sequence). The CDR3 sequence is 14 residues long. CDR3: CSVRTGTVTYEQYF. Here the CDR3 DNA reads TGCAGTGTTCGCACCGGGACTGTTACCTACGAGCAGTACTTC.

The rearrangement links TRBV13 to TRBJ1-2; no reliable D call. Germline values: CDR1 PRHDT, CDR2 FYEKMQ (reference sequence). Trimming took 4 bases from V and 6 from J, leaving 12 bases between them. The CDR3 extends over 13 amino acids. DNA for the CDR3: TGTGCCAGCAGCTCCCCTAAGGGCCATGGCTACACCTTC. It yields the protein CASSSPKGHGYTF.

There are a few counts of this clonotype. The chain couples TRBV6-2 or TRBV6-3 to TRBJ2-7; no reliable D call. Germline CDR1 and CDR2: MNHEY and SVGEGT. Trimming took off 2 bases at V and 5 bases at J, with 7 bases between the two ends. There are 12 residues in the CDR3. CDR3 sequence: CASSYLGNEQYF. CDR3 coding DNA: TGTGCCAGCAGTTACCTCGGCAACGAGCAGTACTTC.